The 11 T cell receptor beta chains listed next were all sequenced from one sample in a study of Ad26.COV2.S vaccination and SARS-CoV-2 variants. Treatment specified: over 15 received Ad26.COV2.S at low or high dose, single or two shots; about 5 received placebo; per-sample allocation not given. Specimen acquisition occurred on day 63 following the initial vaccine or placebo injection. TCRdb keeps only in-frame clones here, not all; method: immunoSEQ multiplex PCR. The sample consists of over 350,000 clones, around 85% of them appearing once. The material sequenced was peripheral blood, taken in a trial of Ad26.COV2.S vaccine versus placebo. The receptors originated from a person between 18 and 59 years old who received the Ad26.COV2.S COVID-19 vaccine or a placebo.

The V and J genes are TRBV6-5 and TRBJ1-6; 7 nucleotides line up with TRBD1. V trimming: 4 bases; J trimming: 7 bases; junction bases outside the gene matches: 4. CDR1 is MNHEY, CDR2 SVGAGI, per germline. This CDR3 spans 14 amino acids. DNA of the CDR3: TGTGCCAGCAGTTGGGACAGTGTCAATTCACCCCTCCACTTT. Translating it yields CASSWDSVNSPLHF.

This chain links TRBV12-5 with TRBJ2-1, with D uncertain. The CDR3 runs 12 residues. The V end lost 1 base, the J end lost 9 bases, and 7 bases lay between the germline ends. Germline loops: CDR1 LGHNT, CDR2 FRNRAP. The DNA for the CDR3 is TGTGCTAGTGGTTTGGGGAGCAGTGAGCAGTTCTTC. Amino acid sequence: CASGLGSSEQFF.

The V and J genes are TRBV6-5 and TRBJ1-2; D might be TRBD1 (6 bases). The CDR3 sequence is 13 residues long. CDR1 is MNHEY, CDR2 SVGAGI, per germline. Trimming left V 11 bases short and J 2 bases short, with 15 bases between. CDR3 loop: CAGRTVQNYGYTF. CDR3 coding DNA: TGTGCCGGGAGGACAGTCCAGAACTATGGCTACACCTTC.

The genes are TRBV3-1 (or the pseudogene TRBV3-2) and TRBJ1-2; D is uncertain. CDR3 length equals 16 residues. The germline V gene encodes CDR1 LGHDT and CDR2 YNNKEL (reference sequence). Deletions cut 4 bases from V and 1 base from J, with 16 bases between. DNA for the CDR3: TGTGCCAGCAGCCGCACTCGTGGCCTTCTTAACTATGGCTACACCTTC. Translated, it gives CASSRTRGLLNYGYTF.

The genes are TRBV30 and TRBJ1-5; the D is unclear. The CDR3 totals 13 residues. Trimming pared 1 base from V and 0 bases from J, leaving 4 bases between. The germline gives CDR1 GTSNPN, CDR2 SVGIG (reference sequence). CDR3 nucleotides: TGTGCCTGGAGTGATGATAGCAATCAGCCCCAGCATTTT. Residues: CAWSDDSNQPQHF.

The chain combines TRBV5-6 with TRBJ1-2; D remains unclear. Germline assignment: CDR1 SGHDT and CDR2 YYEEEE. Trimming stripped 2 bases from V and 4 bases from J, with 15 bases between. This CDR3 has 15 amino acids. CDR3 DNA: TGTGCCAGCAGCTTAATAACGACCTTGATCTATGGCTACACCTTC. Protein sequence: CASSLITTLIYGYTF.

Regarding this clone: Other DNA sequences in the sample encode the same CDR3. The chain combines TRBV18 with TRBJ2-7; 8 positions agree with TRBD1. This CDR3 is 14 amino acids long. CDR1 and CDR2 (germline): KGHSH, LQKENI. J gave up 4 bases and V 2 bases, and 4 bases lay outside the gene matches. The CDR3 loop is CASSPGQGPYEQYF. CDR3 nucleotides: TGTGCCAGCTCACCAGGACAGGGTCCTTACGAGCAGTACTTC.

The J gene is TRBJ2-2, the V gene TRBV27; 13 bases align to TRBD2. Trimming at V came to 6 bases and at J to 6 bases, leaving 7 bases not matched to a gene. Germline loops: CDR1 MNHEY, CDR2 SMNVEV (reference sequence). The CDR3 consists of 16 residues. Here the CDR3 DNA reads TGTGCCAGCAGGCGGACTAGCGGGGGTGCGGCCGGGGAGCTGTTTTTT. Amino acids: CASRRTSGGAAGELFF.

The V and J genes are TRBV6-2 or TRBV6-3 and TRBJ2-1; a weak D match, TRBD1 (6 bases). The V gene lost 0 bases and the J gene lost 0 bases, with 18 bases spanning the gap. The CDR3 consists of 19 residues. Looked up from germline, CDR1 is MNHEY and CDR2 is SVGEGT. The CDR3 sequence is CASSYSRRGGDGSYNEQFF. DNA for the CDR3: TGTGCCAGCAGTTACTCCCGACGAGGGGGAGATGGCTCCTACAATGAGCAGTTCTTC.

The V call is TRBV5-4, the J call TRBJ1-6, with D perhaps TRBD1 (5 bases). V was shortened by 2 bases and J by 5 bases, with 11 bases between the two germline ends. The CDR3 has 15 amino acids. CDR1 is SGHNT, CDR2 YYREEE, per germline (reference sequence). The CDR3: CASSFRTPDNSPLHF. The CDR3 nucleotides read TGTGCCAGCAGCTTCAGGACACCGGATAATTCACCCCTCCACTTT.

V and J are TRBV3-1 (or the pseudogene TRBV3-2) and TRBJ2-7; no definite D call. The V gene lost 4 bases and the J gene lost 12 bases, with 16 bases spanning the gap. The CDR3 is 12 amino acids. Germline V lookup: CDR1 LGHDT, CDR2 YNNKEL (reference sequence). This CDR3 reads CASSLVSELPYF. The CDR3 DNA follows: TGTGCCAGCAGCCTCGTCTCGGAACTACCGTACTTC.